This TCR beta chain was obtained from a study of metastatic and nonmetastatic thyroid tumors. Study-level information: Repertoire comparison spanned blood and tumor or nodule tissue of malignant and benign thyroid patients.

V was trimmed by 3 bases and J by 6 bases, leaving 5 bases between them. CDR1 and CDR2 (germline): MNHNY, SVGAGI (reference sequence). This CDR3 is built from 12 residues. Thyroid surgery took place with no prior treatment in any patient. Per the study methods: Across clinicopathological groups, CDR3 differences served as the basis for building a distant-metastasis classifier for papillary thyroid cancer. MiXCR reprocessed the PCR reads for TCRdb. The V and J calls and clone size come from TCRdb's table, not from the authors' own analysis. The table has under 30,000 clones, 20% to 25% seen once. The study, taken as a whole, reports: Malignant thyroid tumors reportedly exceeded benign nodules significantly in TCR beta diversity, with the difference appearing in blood and tumor.

Ten or more counts support this clone. Antigen: not known. This TCR derives from a female donor with papillary thyroid cancer or a benign thyroid nodule (not recorded which). Some clones in this sample may be carry-over from other donors' samples. V and J are TRBV6-6 and TRBJ2-2; D is uncertain. Sequenced material: blood. In nucleotides, the CDR3 is TGTGCCAGCAGTTATTTAGCCGGGGAGCTGTTTTTT. Amino acids: CASSYLAGELFF.